This T cell receptor beta chain appears in the sequencing data of a study of read filtering for tumor transcriptome and immune sequencing. From 400 to 450 ng of RNA, a library with molecular barcoded alpha/delta and beta/gamma adaptors was made. TCRdb reanalysed the reads using MiXCR and keeps one entry per CDR3 protein. The data hold 25,000 to 35,000 distinct CDR3 sequences, with less than 20% observed a single time. Study outcomes and limitations: Sorted CD138-negative bone marrow cells were not purified T cells. Correlation between methods rose after single-read clonotypes were removed.

There are 14 residues in the CDR3. Germline V CDR1 and CDR2: MNHNS, SASEGT. Trimming left V 0 bases short and J 4 bases short, with 9 bases between. This clonotype was detected a few times. Its antigen is still unknown. Sequenced input: a population of CD138-negative cells sorted from bone marrow. This sequence was found in a donor at least 40 years old with multiple myeloma. The chain carries TRBV6-1 and TRBJ1-1; D perhaps matches TRBD1 (6 bases). CDR3 sequence: CASSEAGGTTEAFF. CDR3 coding DNA: TGTGCCAGCAGTGAAGCAGGGGGGACCACTGAAGCTTTCTTT.